The next 10 T cell receptor beta chains were all read from a single sample in a study of blood T cells in healthy people across ages. The use of a sample-barcoded 5' primer and a J-beta primer mix characterized a second PCR of 7 to 11 cycles. TCRdb re-called the 5' RACE reads through MiXCR, storing one row per CDR3 protein. The data contain around 970,000 distinct CDR3 sequences, roughly half of them singletons. The sample was blood. These receptors were obtained from a woman aged 60-75 years in good health.

The V call is TRBV7-2, the J call TRBJ2-3; D is unclear. Germline CDR1 SGHTA, CDR2 FQGNSA. Trimming took 5 bases from V and 0 from J, leaving 9 bases between them. The CDR3 is made up of 14 amino acids. As DNA, the CDR3 is TGTGCCAGCAGCCCAGAAAGGAGCACAGATACGCAGTATTTT. Protein product: CASSPERSTDTQYF.

The chain recombines TRBV28 with TRBJ1-1; no clear D gene. In germline, CDR1 is MDHEN, CDR2 SYDVKM. Trimming took off 9 bases at V and 7 bases at J, with 12 bases between the two ends. This CDR3 has 11 amino acids. The DNA of the CDR3 is TGTGCCAGTACCTTACACAGTGAAGCTTTCTTT. Encoded protein: CASTLHSEAFF.

This clonotype has only a few counts. The genes are TRBV27 and TRBJ2-7; 7 bases agree with TRBD2. This CDR3 spans 15 amino acids. J was trimmed by 2 bases and V by 2 bases; bases with no gene match: 6. Germline assignment: CDR1 MNHEY and CDR2 SMNVEV (reference sequence). The CDR3 DNA is TGTGCCAGCAGTTTAACCCCGGGACTAACCTACGAGCAGTACTTC. The encoded protein is CASSLTPGLTYEQYF.

V is TRBV24-1 and J is TRBJ2-5; D gene uncertain. The CDR3 loop spans 13 amino acids. Germline lookup yields CDR1 KGHDR and CDR2 SFDVKD. Trimming took off 5 bases at V and 7 bases at J, with 13 bases between the two ends. The chain's CDR3 is CATSAGLWRTQYF. The CDR3 DNA reads as TGTGCCACCAGTGCTGGGCTGTGGCGGACCCAGTACTTC.

This clonotype came up a few times. The rearrangement uses TRBV29-1 and TRBJ2-5, with 8 bases lining up with TRBD1. The assigned J gene may be wrong: the sequence end matches TRBJ2-7 better. This CDR3 has 12 amino acids. Per the germline V gene, CDR1 is SQVTM and CDR2 is ANQGSEA. As DNA, the CDR3 is TGCAGCGTTGTGCAGGGGGCGGTCGAGCAGTACTTC. As protein: CSVVQGAVEQYF.

Concerning this clonotype itself: This may be a read error: a much more frequent sequence differs by one nucleotide. The gene calls are TRBV12-3 or TRBV12-4 and TRBJ2-4; no reliable D call. The CDR3 contains 16 residues. The V end was cut by 7 bases, the J end by 0 bases, with 16 bases between. The CDR3 bases are TGTGCCAGCACAAGAACAGCAGACGAAGCCAAAAACATTCAGTACTTC. Encoded protein: CASTRTADEAKNIQYF.

The chain uses TRBV6-2 or TRBV6-3 and TRBJ2-7; 7 bases map to TRBD2. The ends lost 6 bases at V and 2 bases at J; junction bases unmatched: 13. Looked up from germline, CDR1 is MNHEY and CDR2 is SVGEGT. This CDR3 is 16 amino acids long. This CDR3 is CASSHASRAGTYEQYF. CDR3 DNA sequence: TGTGCCAGCAGCCATGCTTCGCGAGCGGGGACCTACGAGCAGTACTTC.

This clonotype was counted between two and nine times. The chain joins TRBV11-2 to TRBJ2-5; 7 positions agree with TRBD2. The J segment lost 4 bases and the V segment lost 5 bases, leaving 4 bases of the junction unmatched. The CDR3 sequence is 13 residues long. Per the germline V gene, CDR1 is SGHAT and CDR2 is FQNNGV. CDR3 residues: CASSTGLPETQYF. The CDR3 coding sequence is TGTGCCAGCAGCACGGGACTACCAGAGACCCAGTACTTC.

This chain connects TRBV29-1 to TRBJ2-1, with D possibly matching TRBD2 (7 bases). The CDR3 covers 14 residues. The germline V and J ends were trimmed by 8 bases and 8 bases, with 22 bases remaining between them. Germline V lookup: CDR1 SQVTM, CDR2 ANQGSEA. The CDR3 DNA sequence: TGCAGCACCCGGGGGCGCGGGGGATGGGATGAGCAGTTCTTC. It specifies CSTRGRGGWDEQFF.

V gene TRBV27 combines with J gene TRBJ2-5, with 9 nucleotides matching TRBD2. The CDR3 totals 16 residues. Germline trimming cut 3 bases from V and 4 bases from J; bases unmatched to any gene: 9. CDR1 is MNHEY and CDR2 is SMNVEV in the germline V gene (reference sequence). The CDR3 DNA sequence: TGTGCCAGCAGTTTCGGAGCGGGAGGTGGGCGAGAGACCCAGTACTTC. As protein: CASSFGAGGGRETQYF.